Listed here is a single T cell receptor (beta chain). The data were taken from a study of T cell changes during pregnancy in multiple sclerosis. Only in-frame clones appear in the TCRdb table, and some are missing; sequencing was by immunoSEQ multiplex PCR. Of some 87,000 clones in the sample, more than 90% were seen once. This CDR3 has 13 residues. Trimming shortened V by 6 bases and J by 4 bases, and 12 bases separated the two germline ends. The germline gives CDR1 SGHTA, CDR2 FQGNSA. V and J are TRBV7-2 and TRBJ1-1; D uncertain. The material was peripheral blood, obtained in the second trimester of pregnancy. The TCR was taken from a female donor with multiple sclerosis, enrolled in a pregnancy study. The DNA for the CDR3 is TGTGCCAGCAGTAGCCGGTTGGCCACTGAAGCTTTCTTT. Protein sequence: CASSSRLATEAFF.